These 27 T cell receptor beta chains originate from one sample sequenced in a study of blood T cell repertoires in COVID-19 (dated by TCRdb to 2018 to 2021). Library method: the immunoSEQ multiplex PCR assay. TCRdb mirrors the immuneACCESS table, restricted to in-frame sequences. Some clones are absent from its copies; in checked studies, under half trace to an unresolved V gene, and the reason for the others is unknown. The sample data list roughly 78,000 clones, and around 80% of these were observed just once. Clones ranked in the top ten supply over 10% of the sample. What was sequenced was peripheral blood. The receptors were gathered from a man aged 50-59 years with COVID-19, enrolled during active disease.

This clone has just one count. The V call is TRBV5-1, the J call TRBJ2-7; perhaps TRBD1 as D (6 bases). The CDR3 sequence is 16 residues long. Germline CDR1 and CDR2: SGHRS and YFSETQ. Trimming pared 0 bases from V and 4 bases from J, leaving 17 bases between. CDR3 bases: TGCGCCAGCAGCTTGGAAGGTGGGTTCAGGGGTTACGAGCAGTACTTC. Translated, it gives CASSLEGGFRGYEQYF.

The chain couples TRBV14 to TRBJ2-2; TRBD2 matches at 11 bases. J was trimmed by 1 base and V by 1 base; bases with no gene match: 8. The germline V gene encodes CDR1 SGHDN and CDR2 FVKESK. The CDR3 is made up of 19 amino acids. The CDR3, as DNA: TGTGCCAGCAGCCAAGTACCCCCGACTAGCGGGGTGAACACCGGGGAGCTGTTTTTT. This sequence encodes CASSQVPPTSGVNTGELFF.

V is TRBV9 and J is TRBJ2-5; tentatively, D is TRBD1 (6 bases). Trimming took off 4 bases at V and 5 bases at J, with 18 bases between the two ends. This CDR3 contains 15 residues. Germline V gene data show CDR1 as SGDLS and CDR2 as YYNGEE. The CDR3 protein is CASSPGTRIGETQYF. DNA of the CDR3: TGTGCCAGCAGCCCCGGGACAAGGATCGGGGAGACCCAGTACTTC. The whole variable domain, filled in from reference TRBV9 and TRBJ2-5, reads DSGVTQTPKHLITATGQRVTLRCSPRSGDLSVYWYQQSLDQGLQFLIQYYNGEERAKGNILERFSAQQFPDLHSELNLSSLELGDSALYFCASSPGTRIGETQYFGPGTRLLVL.

This clone came up many times. This CDR3 is CASSFSGRSYNEQFF. In nucleotides, the CDR3 is TGTGCCAGCAGTTTCAGCGGGAGGTCTTACAATGAGCAGTTCTTC. V gene TRBV28 combines with J gene TRBJ2-1, with 9 bases identical to TRBD2. With V trimmed by 3 bases and J by 4 bases, 4 bases remained unmatched. The CDR3 is made up of 15 amino acids. The germline gives CDR1 MDHEN, CDR2 SYDVKM.

CDR3 in DNA: TGTGCCAGCAGTGAAGGGAGGGGACTAGCCAAAAACATTCAGTACTTC. Translating gives CASSEGRGLAKNIQYF. V is TRBV2 and J is TRBJ2-4, with D possibly matching TRBD2 (6 bases). The CDR3 is 16 residues long. V lost 1 base, J lost 0 bases, and 10 bases lay in between. Germline loops: CDR1 SNHLY, CDR2 FYNNEI.

This chain uses TRBV28 with TRBJ1-5; D not certain. V was clipped by 5 bases and J by 7 bases, with 12 bases between them. This CDR3 is 13 amino acids long. Germline-derived CDR1 and CDR2 are MDHEN and SYDVKM. CDR3 DNA sequence: TGTGCCAGCAGTGCCGGCGGGCGGCAGCCCCAGCATTTT. This codes for CASSAGGRQPQHF.

The rearrangement links TRBV6-2 or TRBV6-3 to TRBJ1-1, with 7 nucleotides matching TRBD1. CDR3 length: 17 amino acids. CDR1 is MNHEY, CDR2 SVGEGT, per germline. V lost 2 bases, J lost 0 bases, and 9 bases stayed unmatched. For the CDR3, the DNA is TGTGCCAGCAGTTACACCACGGGACAGCACATGAACACTGAAGCTTTCTTT. It translates to CASSYTTGQHMNTEAFF.

Only a few counts were recorded for this clone. The chain recombines TRBV11-2 with TRBJ1-1, with D perhaps TRBD1 (6 bases). The CDR3 has 13 residues. Germline CDR1 is SGHAT and CDR2 is FQNNGV. Trimming pared 1 base from V and 11 bases from J, leaving 14 bases between. CDR3 sequence (DNA): TGTGCCAGCAGCTTAGGCTATCGACAGGTGGCTTTCTTT. Translated: CASSLGYRQVAFF.

V is TRBV19 and J is TRBJ1-1; maybe TRBD1 (6 bases). The ends were cut back, 0 bases at V and 1 base at J, with 9 bases in the middle. Per the germline V gene, CDR1 is LNHDA and CDR2 is SQIVND (reference sequence). The CDR3 covers 15 residues. CDR3 residues: CASSIDRGANTEAFF. The DNA of the CDR3 is TGTGCCAGTAGTATAGACAGGGGAGCGAACACTGAAGCTTTCTTT.

This chain joins TRBV9 and TRBJ2-3, with 9 bases matching TRBD1. The CDR3 spans 15 residues. V shed 0 bases and J 3 bases; nucleotides not matched to a gene: 2. The germline V gene encodes CDR1 SGDLS and CDR2 YYNGEE. The CDR3: CASSVVGQGTDTQYF. DNA of the CDR3: TGTGCCAGCAGCGTAGTGGGACAGGGAACAGATACGCAGTATTTT.

This sequence joins TRBV7-9 and TRBJ2-1; 7 bases align to TRBD2. The CDR3 loop spans 15 amino acids. The germline gives CDR1 SEHNR, CDR2 FQNEAQ (reference sequence). V trimming: 4 bases; J trimming: 3 bases; junction bases outside the gene matches: 6. DNA for the CDR3: TGTGCCAGCAGCTCCCCCGGGACTAACTACAATGAGCAGTTCTTC. Translated: CASSSPGTNYNEQFF. The whole variable domain, filled in from reference TRBV7-9 and TRBJ2-1, reads DTGVSQNPRHKITKRGQNVTFRCDPISEHNRLYWYRQTLGQGPEFLTYFQNEAQLEKSRLLSDRFSAERPKGSFSTLEIQRTEQGDSAMYLCASSSPGTNYNEQFFGPGTRLTVL.

This clone was detected only a few times. The rearrangement links TRBV20-1 to TRBJ1-6, with D perhaps matching TRBD1 (5 bases). Per the germline V gene, CDR1 is DFQATT and CDR2 is SNEGSKA (reference sequence). Trimming took off 3 bases at V and 9 bases at J, with 12 bases between the two ends. The CDR3 is 13 residues long. The CDR3 protein is CSASLGGGSPLHF. The CDR3 bases are TGCAGTGCTAGTCTGGGGGGTGGTTCACCCCTCCACTTT.

This clone was observed a few times. The chain couples TRBV19 to TRBJ2-1, with 9 nucleotides matching TRBD2. The CDR3 spans 14 residues. Germline V gene lookup returns CDR1 LNHDA and CDR2 SQIVND (reference sequence). V shed 5 bases and J 8 bases; nucleotides not matched to a gene: 7. The CDR3 spells CASSGGTSKDEQFF. The DNA of the CDR3 is TGTGCCAGTAGTGGAGGGACTAGCAAGGATGAGCAGTTCTTC.

This chain links TRBV7-8 with TRBJ2-1, with D hard to call. V was pared by 5 bases and J by 2 bases, with 16 bases between. From germline, CDR1 is SGHVS and CDR2 FQNEAQ. The CDR3 sequence is 16 residues long. CDR3 amino acids: CASSRAGSATYNEQFF. The CDR3 DNA reads as TGTGCCAGCAGCCGAGCCGGGTCGGCCACCTACAATGAGCAGTTCTTC.

This rearrangement joins TRBV5-1 to TRBJ2-5; no definite D call. The V and J ends lost 3 bases and 5 bases respectively, with 11 bases between them. Germline V gives CDR1 SGHRS, CDR2 YFSETQ. The CDR3 loop spans 13 amino acids. CDR3 protein: CASSSVAGETQYF. CDR3 in DNA: TGCGCCAGCAGCTCTGTAGCCGGCGAGACCCAGTACTTC.

The gene calls are TRBV15 and TRBJ1-1, with a possible D match to TRBD1 (5 bases). Deletions cut 5 bases from V and 4 bases from J, with 14 bases between. The CDR3 loop spans 14 amino acids. Looked up from germline, CDR1 is LNHNV and CDR2 is YYDKDF (reference sequence). CDR3 sequence reads: CATSSKRGGTEAFF. In DNA form, the CDR3 reads TGTGCCACCAGCTCAAAACGGGGGGGCACTGAAGCTTTCTTT.

This chain joins TRBV6-5 and TRBJ1-2; D ambiguous. The length of the CDR3 is 13 residues. In germline, CDR1 is MNHEY, CDR2 SVGAGI. The V end lost 2 bases, the J end lost 4 bases, and 8 bases lay between the germline ends. The DNA for the CDR3 is TGTGCCAGCAGTTACAAACAGACCTATGGCTACACCTTC. Translating gives CASSYKQTYGYTF.

This clone was recorded a few times. The rearrangement uses TRBV9 and TRBJ2-7, with D possibly being TRBD1 (6 bases). CDR1 and CDR2 (germline): SGDLS, YYNGEE. V lost 4 bases and J 2 bases, leaving 7 bases between the germline ends. The CDR3 runs 12 residues. CDR3 sequence: CASSPGAYEQYF. In DNA, the CDR3 is TGTGCCAGCAGCCCAGGGGCCTACGAGCAGTACTTC.

About this clone: Other nucleotide sequences in the sample specify the same CDR3. V and J are TRBV28 and TRBJ1-3; 7 nucleotides align to TRBD1. Trimming at V came to 8 bases and at J to 4 bases, leaving 8 bases not matched to a gene. This CDR3 contains 14 residues. CDR1 MDHEN and CDR2 SYDVKM come from the germline V gene. The CDR3 coding sequence is TGTGCCAGCCGCGGACAGGCTTCAGGAAACACCATATATTTT. Translated, it gives CASRGQASGNTIYF. The full variable domain, rest sourced from reference TRBV28 and TRBJ1-3, is DVKVTQSSRYLVKRTGEKVFLECVQDMDHENMFWYRQDPGLGLRLIYFSYDVKMKEKGDIPEGYSVSREKKERFSLILESASTNQTSMYLCASRGQASGNTIYFGEGSWLTVV.

There are a few counts of this clone. The chain is built from TRBV7-2 and TRBJ2-3, with 9 bases that match TRBD2. Germline V gene sequence: CDR1 SGHTA, CDR2 FQGNSA. V was clipped by 9 bases and J by 6 bases; unmatched bases: 7. This CDR3 comprises 13 residues. CDR3 region: CASLAGLKDTQYF. The CDR3 DNA sequence: TGTGCCAGTCTAGCGGGACTTAAGGATACGCAGTATTTT.

This chain connects TRBV27 to TRBJ1-6; D is undetermined. Germline V lookup: CDR1 MNHEY, CDR2 SMNVEV (reference sequence). This CDR3 region has 15 residues. The ends were cut back, 0 bases at V and 7 bases at J, with 10 bases in the middle. The DNA for the CDR3 is TGTGCCAGCAGTTTATCAGAGGCGGCGAATTCACCCCTCCACTTT. Amino acids: CASSLSEAANSPLHF.

The chain carries TRBV6-1 and TRBJ2-1; a possible D gene is TRBD2 (6 bases). From germline, CDR1 is MNHNS and CDR2 SASEGT. The CDR3 has 13 amino acids. V lost 2 bases and J 15 bases, leaving 17 bases between the germline ends. Here the CDR3 reads CASSESQRVRVFF. CDR3 sequence (DNA): TGTGCCAGCAGTGAATCTCAGCGGGTTAGGGTGTTCTTC.

This rearrangement joins TRBV5-1 to TRBJ2-2; no definite D call. Trimming removed 3 bases at V and 4 bases at J, with 10 bases between. Per the germline V gene, CDR1 is SGHRS and CDR2 is YFSETQ. This CDR3 contains 14 residues. CDR3 sequence reads: CASSSTKTTGELFF. DNA for the CDR3: TGCGCCAGCAGCTCGACAAAAACCACCGGGGAGCTGTTTTTT.

This sequence joins TRBV4-2 and TRBJ2-2; 9 nucleotides align to TRBD1. CDR3 length: 16 residues. The V segment lost 0 bases and the J segment 5 bases; nucleotides outside the gene matches: 4. CDR1 is LGHNA and CDR2 is YNFKEQ in the germline V gene. In DNA form, the CDR3 reads TGTGCCAGCAGCCAAGAGCCCGGACAGGGGACCGGGGAGCTGTTTTTT. Residues: CASSQEPGQGTGELFF.

The chain recombines TRBV10-2 with TRBJ1-1; tentatively, D is TRBD1 (6 bases). The CDR3 contains 16 residues. CDR1 and CDR2 from the germline V gene are WSHSY and SAAADI. V was shortened by 7 bases and J by 1 base, with 19 bases between the two germline ends. The chain's CDR3 is CASNPRDKGKNTEAFF. CDR3 sequence (DNA): TGCGCCAGCAACCCCCGGGACAAGGGGAAGAACACTGAAGCTTTCTTT.

The rearrangement uses TRBV27 and TRBJ2-3; D is possibly TRBD1 (7 bases). CDR3 length: 14 residues. V was trimmed by 8 bases and J by 4 bases, leaving 16 bases between them. From germline, CDR1 is MNHEY and CDR2 SMNVEV (reference sequence). CDR3 residues: CASSRRGRADTQYF. The CDR3 region has the DNA TGTGCCAGCTCTAGGAGGGGGCGGGCAGATACGCAGTATTTT.

This sequence joins TRBV28 and TRBJ2-7; the D gene is possibly TRBD1 (6 bases). Germline assignment: CDR1 MDHEN and CDR2 SYDVKM. V lost 4 bases, J lost 4 bases, and 14 bases lay in between. This CDR3 is built from 14 residues. The CDR3 DNA sequence: TGTGCCAGCAGTTGGCCGGACAGAGCATACGAGCAGTACTTC. Translating it yields CASSWPDRAYEQYF.